What follows are 32 T cell receptor beta chains derived from one specimen sequenced in a study of T cells in Graves' hyperthyroidism and ophthalmopathy. Amplification of TCR beta CDR3 regions was performed using RNA transcripts as template. During a first-round RT-PCR of the TCR CDR3, the HTBI primer set was used. Each CDR3 protein gets one entry after TCRdb re-called the multiplex PCR reads with MiXCR. Of roughly 700,000 distinct CDR3 sequences listed, roughly a third are singletons. Material: blood. The receptors derive from a woman between 40 and 55 years old with Graves' hyperthyroidism.

The chain uses TRBV15 and TRBJ2-3; 7 bases match TRBD1. The CDR3 has 14 residues. V lost 0 bases and J lost 7; bases outside the gene matches: 4. Germline assignment: CDR1 LNHNV and CDR2 YYDKDF (reference sequence). The CDR3 nucleotides read TGTGCCACCAGCAGAGAATCGGGACAGTATACGCAGTATTTT. It encodes CATSRESGQYTQYF.

This clonotype was observed many times. The chain combines TRBV7-9 with TRBJ1-1; D unresolved. This CDR3 is 14 amino acids long. Germline V CDR1 and CDR2: SEHNR, FQNEAQ (reference sequence). Trimming took off 5 bases at V and 1 base at J, with 11 bases between the two ends. The CDR3 is CASSSSPENTEAFF. DNA for the CDR3: TGTGCCAGCAGCAGTAGCCCAGAGAACACTGAAGCTTTCTTT.

This clonotype showed up many times. One end of the junction is discordant with germline, which a read error may explain. The rearrangement joins TRBV7-7 to TRBJ1-3, with D possibly TRBD1 on 5 matching bases. Germline lookup yields CDR1 SSHAT and CDR2 FNYEAQ (reference sequence). This CDR3 spans 17 amino acids. Written as DNA, the CDR3 is TGTGCTAGCAGCTTAGAGGCAGGGCCTCTCTCTGGAAACACCATATATTTT. It specifies CASSLEAGPLSGNTIYF.

The rearrangement links TRBV6-1 to TRBJ1-3; TRBD1 agrees at 7 bases. Per the germline V gene, CDR1 is MNHNS and CDR2 is SASEGT. Unmatched junction bases numbered 12, after V lost 3 bases and J lost 1 base. CDR3 length: 18 amino acids. The CDR3 here is CASSDRVAGGKSGNTIYF. The CDR3 DNA reads TGTGCCAGCAGTGATAGGGTGGCAGGGGGTAAATCTGGAAACACCATATATTTT.

There are many counts of this clonotype. The chain joins TRBV29-1 to TRBJ1-4; D not resolved. V was clipped by 7 bases and J by 5 bases, with 14 bases between them. This CDR3 has 13 amino acids. Germline CDR1 SQVTM, CDR2 ANQGSEA. CDR3 sequence: CSALLVRNEKLFF. The CDR3 DNA is TGCAGCGCCCTCCTCGTTAGGAATGAAAAACTGTTTTTT.

This clonotype has only a few counts. The CDR3 DNA reads as TGTGCCAGCAACCCGGTCGGGACAGGTTCTAGGCAGCCCCAGCATTTT. Residues: CASNPVGTGSRQPQHF. V gene TRBV28 combines with J gene TRBJ1-5; 8 bases line up with TRBD1. The germline CDR1 and CDR2 sequences are MDHEN and SYDVKM. J gave up 7 bases and V 7 bases, and 15 bases lay outside the gene matches. The CDR3 covers 16 residues.

The chain carries TRBV2 and TRBJ1-2; perhaps TRBD1 as D (5 bases). The CDR3 runs 13 residues. Germline lookup yields CDR1 SNHLY and CDR2 FYNNEI. The V gene lost 10 bases and the J gene lost 12 bases, with 24 bases spanning the gap. The CDR3 nucleotides read TGTGCCATCCCACCGGGACCGCGCTCTGGAAACACCTTC. Its translation: CAIPPGPRSGNTF.

A few counts support this clonotype. The chain combines TRBV7-8 with TRBJ2-5; no definite D call. V was pared by 5 bases and J by 1 base, with 14 bases between. Germline values: CDR1 SGHVS, CDR2 FQNEAQ. The CDR3 is made up of 15 amino acids. CDR3 residues: CASSVPLSPQETQYF. The CDR3 DNA is TGTGCCAGCAGCGTCCCCCTATCCCCCCAAGAGACCCAGTACTTC. Full variable domain (rest looked up from reference TRBV7-8 and TRBJ2-5): GAGVSQSPRYKVAKRGQDVALRCDPISGHVSLFWYQQALGQGPEFLTYFQNEAQLDKSGLPSDRFFAERPEGSVSTLKIQRTQQEDSAVYLCASSVPLSPQETQYFGPGTRLLVL.

This clonotype was detected many times. The V call is TRBV19, the J call TRBJ1-2; 7 bases are shared with TRBD1. V was clipped by 4 bases and J by 7 bases; unmatched bases: 15. The CDR3 is 16 amino acids. Germline V gene data show CDR1 as LNHDA and CDR2 as SQIVND (reference sequence). The DNA for the CDR3 is TGTGCCAGTAGTACGGCGAACAGGGGAATTATGAGTGGCTACACCTTC. This encodes CASSTANRGIMSGYTF.

This clonotype was seen ten or more times. The rearrangement links TRBV24-1 to TRBJ2-2, with a tentative D call TRBD1 (5 bases). CDR1 is KGHDR, CDR2 SFDVKD, per germline. Trimming stripped 1 base from V and 4 bases from J, with 12 bases between. The CDR3 loop spans 16 amino acids. This chain's CDR3 is CATSDLAARATGELFF. CDR3 in DNA: TGTGCCACCAGTGATTTAGCCGCCAGGGCCACCGGGGAGCTGTTTTTT.

This clonotype has a handful of counts. The genes are TRBV2 and TRBJ1-5, with TRBD1 matching 7 bases. Germline V gene data show CDR1 as SNHLY and CDR2 as FYNNEI. This CDR3 spans 14 amino acids. V lost 5 bases and J lost 7; bases outside the gene matches: 8. Written as DNA, the CDR3 is TGTGCCAGCAGTTACGACAGGGATCTGCAGCCCCAGCATTTT. Translated: CASSYDRDLQPQHF.

The CDR3 DNA reads as TGCAGCTTCATACCGGGACGGGCGAACACCGGGGAGCTGTTTTTT. Translation gives CSFIPGRANTGELFF. V gene TRBV29-1 combines with J gene TRBJ2-2; D may match TRBD1 or TRBD2 (5 bases each). Trimming cost V 8 bases and J 0 bases, with 16 bases left between them. There are 15 residues in the CDR3. Germline V gives CDR1 SQVTM, CDR2 ANQGSEA.

This clonotype was observed at least ten times. This sequence joins TRBV12-3 or TRBV12-4 and TRBJ1-2; D is possibly TRBD1 (5 bases). There are 12 residues in the CDR3. The V and J ends lost 5 bases and 5 bases respectively, with 9 bases between them. CDR3 sequence reads: CASSPTVYGYTF. The DNA of the CDR3 is TGTGCCAGCAGTCCGACAGTTTATGGCTACACCTTC.

CDR3 loop: CASRKDRIHTGELFF. For the CDR3, the DNA is TGTGCCAGCAGAAAGGACAGGATTCACACCGGGGAGCTGTTTTTT. The rearrangement joins TRBV6-5 to TRBJ2-2; 7 positions match TRBD1. Germline V CDR1 and CDR2: MNHEY, SVGAGI. Losses at the gene ends were 6 bases for V and 3 bases for J; bases not matched to a gene: 7. This CDR3 comprises 15 residues.

The rearrangement uses TRBV10-3 and TRBJ1-6; D may be TRBD1 (6 bases). CDR1 is ENHRY, CDR2 SYGVKD, per germline. This CDR3 is built from 14 residues. V dropped 6 bases and J dropped 6 bases, with 12 bases sitting between them. The CDR3 bases are TGTGCCATCAGCAACAGGGTCTCTAATTCACCCCTCCACTTT. The encoded protein is CAISNRVSNSPLHF.

The CDR3 bases are TGTGCCAGCAGTTATGGTGATGAGCAGTTCTTC. Its translation is CASSYGDEQFF. This sequence joins TRBV6-5 and TRBJ2-5; D is undetermined. With the DNA end fitting TRBJ2-1 better, the J assignment may be wrong. The CDR3 has 11 residues. Germline values: CDR1 MNHEY, CDR2 SVGAGI.

This clonotype showed up many times. The CDR3 DNA is TGTGCCAGCAGCTTAGGGGGCAGGGACAGTACTGAAGCTTTCTTT. It encodes CASSLGGRDSTEAFF. The rearrangement joins TRBV7-8 to TRBJ1-1, with 7 bases lining up with TRBD1. CDR3 size: 15 residues. Germline CDR1 is SGHVS and CDR2 is FQNEAQ. With 1 base clipped from V and 5 bases from J, the junction kept 7 bases outside the gene matches.

The genes are TRBV9 and TRBJ2-1; TRBD1 matches 10 bases. The ends lost 0 bases at V and 7 bases at J; junction bases unmatched: 7. Germline V gives CDR1 SGDLS, CDR2 YYNGEE. This CDR3 is 16 amino acids long. Here the CDR3 reads CASSVGGQGGWNEQFF. CDR3 bases: TGTGCCAGCAGCGTAGGCGGACAGGGGGGTTGGAATGAGCAGTTCTTC.

The chain employs TRBV5-5 and TRBJ1-1; D is unclear. The CDR3 has 20 amino acids. Germline values: CDR1 SGHKS, CDR2 YYEKEE (reference sequence). The V gene lost 4 bases and the J gene lost 5 bases, with 33 bases spanning the gap. CDR3 region: CASSHALGWLDGGVETEAFF. Here the CDR3 DNA reads TGTGCCAGCAGCCACGCACTTGGATGGTTGGACGGTGGGGTCGAAACTGAAGCTTTCTTT.

A few counts support this clonotype. The genes are TRBV4-1 and TRBJ2-5; 8 bases line up with TRBD2. The CDR3 loop spans 14 amino acids. The V gene end was trimmed by 8 bases and the J gene end by 4 bases; junction bases not matched to a gene: 9. Germline V gives CDR1 MGHRA, CDR2 YSYEKL. The CDR3 reads CASRPGLERETQYF. The CDR3, as DNA: TGCGCCAGCCGTCCGGGACTAGAGCGAGAGACCCAGTACTTC.

This clonotype was recorded a few times. This chain connects TRBV7-2 to TRBJ1-4; D gene ambiguous. The CDR3 covers 15 residues. V lost 1 base and J 8 bases, leaving 14 bases between the germline ends. CDR1 and CDR2 (germline): SGHTA, FQGNSA. CDR3 region: CASSLVWGPGEKLFF. The DNA of the CDR3 is TGTGCCAGCAGCTTAGTTTGGGGTCCGGGGGAAAAACTGTTTTTT.

At least ten counts were recorded for this clonotype. The rearrangement joins TRBV7-2 to TRBJ2-2; TRBD1 is a possible D gene (5 bases). The germline V and J ends were trimmed by 2 bases and 9 bases, with 7 bases remaining between them. Germline CDR1 reads SGHTA; CDR2 reads FQGNSA. The CDR3 spans 12 residues. The CDR3 here is CASSLQGRELFF. In DNA, the CDR3 is TGTGCCAGCAGCTTACAGGGCCGGGAGCTGTTTTTT.

This clonotype was counted at least ten times. The chain uses TRBV29-1 and TRBJ2-5; TRBD2 is a possible D gene (6 bases). The CDR3 runs to 16 residues. Germline values: CDR1 SQVTM, CDR2 ANQGSEA. Trimming shortened V by 4 bases and J by 2 bases, and 20 bases separated the two germline ends. DNA for the CDR3: TGCAGCGTTGGAGATGAGGCTAGCGCCTATCAAGAGACCCAGTACTTC. It specifies CSVGDEASAYQETQYF.

The rearrangement links TRBV29-1 to TRBJ1-2; D is undetermined. The CDR3 is 12 amino acids. Germline V gene lookup returns CDR1 SQVTM and CDR2 ANQGSEA. Trimming cost V 6 bases and J 8 bases, with 16 bases left between them. As DNA, the CDR3 is TGCAGCGTCCTGACGGGAGTGGAGGGCTACACCTTC. This encodes CSVLTGVEGYTF.

This clonotype was counted many times. The chain couples TRBV9 to TRBJ2-5, with TRBD2 matching over 7 bases. Germline assignment: CDR1 SGDLS and CDR2 YYNGEE. V trimming: 0 bases; J trimming: 2 bases; junction bases outside the gene matches: 4. The CDR3 loop spans 15 amino acids. DNA for the CDR3: TGTGCCAGCAGCGTAGCAGCGGGGCTACAAGAGACCCAGTACTTC. This translates into CASSVAAGLQETQYF.

The J gene is TRBJ1-4, the V gene TRBV12-3 or TRBV12-4, with 7 bases aligning to TRBD1. The J segment lost 7 bases and the V segment lost 5 bases, leaving 4 bases of the junction unmatched. This CDR3 contains 13 residues. Here the CDR3 DNA reads TGTGCCAGCAGTCGACAGGGAATTGAAAAACTGTTTTTT. Protein sequence: CASSRQGIEKLFF.

This sequence joins TRBV10-1 and TRBJ2-1; D is possibly TRBD2 (5 bases). CDR3 length: 12 residues. Germline values: CDR1 WNHNN, CDR2 SYGVQD (reference sequence). Trimming removed 4 bases from V and 7 bases from J, with 8 bases in between. The CDR3 bases are TGCGCCAGCAGTGCGGGGTGGAATGAGCAGTTCTTC. Translating it yields CASSAGWNEQFF.

Concerning this clonotype itself: Given a much more abundant clone one base away, this may be a read error. J is TRBJ1-6 and V is TRBV12-3 or TRBV12-4; 7 nucleotides match TRBD1. Trimming cost V 6 bases and J 10 bases; bases outside gene matches: 9. This CDR3 is built from 14 residues. The CDR3 nucleotides read TGTGCCAGCAGCACCGGACAGGCCGAGTCACCCCTCCACTTT. Its protein is CASSTGQAESPLHF.

The chain couples TRBV11-2 to TRBJ1-5; D is possibly TRBD1 (6 bases). The CDR3 runs 16 residues. Trimming removed 5 bases from V and 4 bases from J, with 18 bases in between. Germline V lookup: CDR1 SGHAT, CDR2 FQNNGV. The CDR3 sequence is CASSPSIWGPNQPQHF. CDR3 sequence (DNA): TGTGCCAGCAGCCCTTCGATTTGGGGGCCAAATCAGCCCCAGCATTTT.

In this sample, this clonotype turned up many times. CDR3 residues: CATYSGAGVNEQYF. The CDR3, as DNA: TGTGCCACCTATTCGGGGGCGGGAGTAAACGAGCAGTACTTC. The chain links TRBV7-2 to TRBJ2-7; D might be TRBD2 (7 bases). Germline V lookup: CDR1 SGHTA, CDR2 FQGNSA. The CDR3 covers 14 residues. V lost 10 bases and J lost 5, with 21 bases in between. The variable domain in full, completed from reference TRBV7-2 and TRBJ2-7, reads GAGVSQSPSNKVTEKGKDVELRCDPISGHTALYWYRQSLGQGLEFLIYFQGNSAPDKSGLPSDRFSAERTGGSVSTLTIQRTQQEDSAVYLCATYSGAGVNEQYFGPGTRLTVT.

The rearrangement uses TRBV2 and TRBJ2-7, with TRBD1 identical over 8 bases. The CDR3 loop spans 13 amino acids. Per the germline V gene, CDR1 is SNHLY and CDR2 is FYNNEI. The ends lost 6 bases at V and 7 bases at J; junction bases unmatched: 8. Here the CDR3 DNA reads TGTGCCAGCAGCTCTCGGACAGGGCGGGAGCAGTACTTC. Translation: CASSSRTGREQYF.

J is TRBJ2-3 and V is TRBV9, with D possibly TRBD2 on 5 matching bases. Trimming left V 1 base short and J 5 bases short, with 14 bases between. The CDR3 has 15 residues. Germline CDR1 is SGDLS and CDR2 is YYNGEE. CDR3 protein: CASSVMSSMGDTQYF. The CDR3 nucleotides read TGTGCCAGCAGCGTAATGTCTAGCATGGGAGATACGCAGTATTTT.